In this sample, the clone carrying this TCR beta chain turned up many times. Its antigen is unidentified. This specimen belongs to a study of breast tumors, draining lymph nodes, adjacent tissues. Germline-derived CDR1 and CDR2 are SGHDT and YYEEEE. The CDR3 is made up of 14 amino acids. V gave up 0 bases and J gave up 4 bases, with 7 bases separating them. Whole-study findings and limits: Compared with lymph nodes, tumors were less diverse; compared with nontumor tissue, more.

TCRdb used MiXCR to reprocess the multiplex PCR reads, holding one entry per CDR3 protein. This table holds 55,000 to 75,000 distinct CDR3 sequences, roughly 44% found once. The sequence was obtained from a female donor with breast cancer. Some clones in this sample may be carry-over from other donors' samples. Sequencing used breast tumor tissue. The V call is TRBV5-6, the J call TRBJ1-4, with no clear D. CDR3: CASSLGTFNEKLFF. The CDR3, as DNA: TGTGCCAGCAGCTTGGGGACCTTTAATGAAAAACTGTTTTTT.